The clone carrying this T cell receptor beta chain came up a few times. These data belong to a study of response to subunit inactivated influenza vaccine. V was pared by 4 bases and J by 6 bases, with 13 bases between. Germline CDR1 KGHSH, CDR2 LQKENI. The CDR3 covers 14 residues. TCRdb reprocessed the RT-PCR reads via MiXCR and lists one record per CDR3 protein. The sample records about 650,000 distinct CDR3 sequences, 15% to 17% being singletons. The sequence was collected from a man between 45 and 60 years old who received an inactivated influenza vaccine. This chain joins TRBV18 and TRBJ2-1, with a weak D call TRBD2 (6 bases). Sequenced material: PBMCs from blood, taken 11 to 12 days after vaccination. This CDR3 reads CASSLTSIPNEQFF. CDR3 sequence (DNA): TGTGCCAGCTCACTCACTAGCATCCCCAATGAGCAGTTCTTC.